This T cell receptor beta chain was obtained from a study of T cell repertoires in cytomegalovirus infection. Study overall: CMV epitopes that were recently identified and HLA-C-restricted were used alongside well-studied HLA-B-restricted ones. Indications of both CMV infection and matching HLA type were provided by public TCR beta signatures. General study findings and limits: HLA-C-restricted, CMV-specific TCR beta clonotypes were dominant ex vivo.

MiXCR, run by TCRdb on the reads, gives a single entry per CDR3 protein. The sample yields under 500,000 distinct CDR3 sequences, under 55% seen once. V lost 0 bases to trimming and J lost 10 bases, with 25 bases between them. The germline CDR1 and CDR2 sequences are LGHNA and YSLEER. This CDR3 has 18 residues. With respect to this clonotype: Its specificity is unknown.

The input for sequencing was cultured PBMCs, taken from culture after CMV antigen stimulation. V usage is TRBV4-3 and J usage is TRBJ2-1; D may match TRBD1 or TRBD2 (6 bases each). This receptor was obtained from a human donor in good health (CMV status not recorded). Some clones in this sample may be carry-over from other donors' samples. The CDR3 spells CASSQEGGSFVGRGEQFF. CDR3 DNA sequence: TGCGCCAGCAGCCAAGAAGGGGGATCATTCGTTGGCCGGGGGGAGCAGTTCTTC.